This T cell receptor beta chain was recorded in a study of blood T cell repertoires in COVID-19. Turning to the study itself: COVID-19 samples, acute and convalescent, were from the United States, Italy and Spain. Sources were T cells, B-cell-depleted T cells, or PBMCs; the material itself was cDNA or gDNA.

Methods used by the authors: Estimated nucleated cell counts came from reference gene primer amplification. Here immunoSEQ multiplex PCR was the method, and the copy in TCRdb shows in-frame clones only, minus some. The V and J calls and clone size are taken from that table; D and trimming were inferred from the DNA. The table has over 120,000 clones, 87% seen once. V lost 7 bases and J 1 base, leaving 7 bases between the germline ends. Germline V CDR1 and CDR2: ENHRY, SYGVKD. The CDR3 is 13 residues long. The chain joins TRBV10-3 to TRBJ2-2; a possible D gene is TRBD1 (6 bases). This receptor was obtained from a man aged 45 to 65 who had recovered from COVID-19. Input material: peripheral blood. Here the CDR3 DNA reads TGTGCCATCACCAGGGGGAACACCGGGGAGCTGTTTTTT. It specifies CAITRGNTGELFF.